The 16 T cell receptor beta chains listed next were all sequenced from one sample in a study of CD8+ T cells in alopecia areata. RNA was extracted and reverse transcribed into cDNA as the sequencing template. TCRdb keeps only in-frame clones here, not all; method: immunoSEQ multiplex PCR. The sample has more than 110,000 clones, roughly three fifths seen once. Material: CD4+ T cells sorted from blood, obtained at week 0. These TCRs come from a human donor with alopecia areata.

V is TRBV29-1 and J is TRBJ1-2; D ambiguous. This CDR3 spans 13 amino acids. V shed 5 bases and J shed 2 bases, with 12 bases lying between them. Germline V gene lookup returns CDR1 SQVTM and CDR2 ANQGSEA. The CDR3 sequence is CSVRVDLNYGYTF. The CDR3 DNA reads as TGCAGCGTTAGAGTCGACTTAAACTATGGCTACACCTTC.

This CDR3 reads CASSPTGGDYGYTF. The CDR3 DNA sequence: TGTGCCAGCAGCCCTACCGGGGGGGACTATGGCTACACCTTC. This chain connects TRBV7-2 to TRBJ1-2, with D perhaps matching TRBD1 (5 bases). Germline CDR1 and CDR2: SGHTA and FQGNSA. The CDR3 is 14 residues long. The V end lost 5 bases, the J end lost 3 bases, and 13 bases lay between the germline ends.

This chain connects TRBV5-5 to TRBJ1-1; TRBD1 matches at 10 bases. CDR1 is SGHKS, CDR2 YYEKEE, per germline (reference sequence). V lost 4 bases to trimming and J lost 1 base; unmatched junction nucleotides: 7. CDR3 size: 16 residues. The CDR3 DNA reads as TGTGCCAGCAGCCTTCGACAGGGGGCTGAGAACACTGAAGCTTTCTTT. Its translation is CASSLRQGAENTEAFF.

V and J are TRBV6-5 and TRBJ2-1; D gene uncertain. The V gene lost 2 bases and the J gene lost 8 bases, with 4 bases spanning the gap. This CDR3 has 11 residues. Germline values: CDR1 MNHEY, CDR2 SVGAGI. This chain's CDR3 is CASSYRYEQFF. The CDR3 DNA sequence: TGTGCCAGCAGTTACCGCTATGAGCAGTTCTTC.

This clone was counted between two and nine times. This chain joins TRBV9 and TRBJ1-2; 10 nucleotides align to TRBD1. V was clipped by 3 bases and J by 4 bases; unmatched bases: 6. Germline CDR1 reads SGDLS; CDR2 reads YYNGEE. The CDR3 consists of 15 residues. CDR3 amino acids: CASSARDRGFYGYTF. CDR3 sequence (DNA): TGTGCCAGCAGCGCCCGGGACAGGGGATTCTATGGCTACACCTTC.

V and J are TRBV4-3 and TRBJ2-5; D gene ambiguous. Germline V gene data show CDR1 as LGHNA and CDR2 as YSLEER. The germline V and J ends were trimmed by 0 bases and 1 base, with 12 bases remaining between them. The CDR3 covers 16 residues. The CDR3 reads CASSQDLGWGQETQYF. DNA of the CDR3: TGCGCCAGCAGCCAAGATCTAGGATGGGGCCAAGAGACCCAGTACTTC.

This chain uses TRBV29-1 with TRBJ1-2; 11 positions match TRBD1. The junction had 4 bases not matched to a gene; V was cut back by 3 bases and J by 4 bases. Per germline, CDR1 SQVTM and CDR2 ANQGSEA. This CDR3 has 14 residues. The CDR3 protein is CSVEGTGGVYGYTF. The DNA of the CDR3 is TGCAGCGTTGAGGGGACAGGGGGAGTCTATGGCTACACCTTC.

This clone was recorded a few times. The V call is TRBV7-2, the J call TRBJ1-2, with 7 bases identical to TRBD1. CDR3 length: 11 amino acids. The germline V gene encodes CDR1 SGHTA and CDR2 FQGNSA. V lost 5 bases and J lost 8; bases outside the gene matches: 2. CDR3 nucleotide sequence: TGTGCCAGCAGCCCGACAGGGGGCTACACCTTC. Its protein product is CASSPTGGYTF.

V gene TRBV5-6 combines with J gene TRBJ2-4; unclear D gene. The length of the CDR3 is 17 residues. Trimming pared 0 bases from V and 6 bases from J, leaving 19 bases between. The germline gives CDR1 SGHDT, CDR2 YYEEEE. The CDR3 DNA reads TGTGCCAGCAGCTTGGGGCAACTCCGGGCCTGGGCAAACATTCAGTACTTC. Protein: CASSLGQLRAWANIQYF.

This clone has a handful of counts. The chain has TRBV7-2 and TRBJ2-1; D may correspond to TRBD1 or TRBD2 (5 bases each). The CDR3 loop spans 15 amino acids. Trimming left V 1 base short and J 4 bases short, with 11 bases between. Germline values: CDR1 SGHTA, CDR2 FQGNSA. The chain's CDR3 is CASSLGGAHYNEQFF. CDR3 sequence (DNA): TGTGCCAGCAGCTTAGGAGGGGCTCATTACAATGAGCAGTTCTTC. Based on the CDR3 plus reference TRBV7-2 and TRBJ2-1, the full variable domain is GAGVSQSPSNKVTEKGKDVELRCDPISGHTALYWYRQSLGQGLEFLIYFQGNSAPDKSGLPSDRFSAERTGGSVSTLTIQRTQQEDSAVYLCASSLGGAHYNEQFFGPGTRLTVL.

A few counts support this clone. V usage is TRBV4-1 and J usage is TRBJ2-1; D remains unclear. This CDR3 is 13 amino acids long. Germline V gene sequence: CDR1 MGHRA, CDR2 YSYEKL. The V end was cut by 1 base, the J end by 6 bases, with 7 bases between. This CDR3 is CASSQAQVNEQFF. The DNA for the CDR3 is TGCGCCAGCAGCCAAGCGCAGGTCAATGAGCAGTTCTTC.

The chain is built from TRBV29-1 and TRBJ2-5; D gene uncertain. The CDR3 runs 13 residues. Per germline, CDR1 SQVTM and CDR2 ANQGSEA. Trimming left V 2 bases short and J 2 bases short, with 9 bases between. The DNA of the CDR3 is TGCAGCGTTGAATTAGGCAGTCAAGAGACCCAGTACTTC. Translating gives CSVELGSQETQYF.

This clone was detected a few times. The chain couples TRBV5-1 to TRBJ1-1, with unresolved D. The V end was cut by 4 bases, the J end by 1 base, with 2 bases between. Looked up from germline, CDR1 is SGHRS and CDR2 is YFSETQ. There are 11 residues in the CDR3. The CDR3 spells CASSRNTEAFF. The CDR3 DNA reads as TGCGCCAGCAGCCGGAACACTGAAGCTTTCTTT.

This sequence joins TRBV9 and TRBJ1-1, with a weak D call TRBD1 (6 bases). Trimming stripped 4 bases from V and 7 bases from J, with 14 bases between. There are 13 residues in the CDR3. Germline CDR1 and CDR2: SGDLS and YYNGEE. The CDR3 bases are TGTGCCAGCAGCCAGGGGTCCGCGTTTGAAGCTTTCTTT. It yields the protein CASSQGSAFEAFF.

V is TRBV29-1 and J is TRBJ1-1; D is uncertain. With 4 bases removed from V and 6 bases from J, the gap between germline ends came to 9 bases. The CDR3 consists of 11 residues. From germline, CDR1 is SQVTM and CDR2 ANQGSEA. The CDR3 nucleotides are TGCAGCGTTGGTATTTGGGCTGAAGCTTTCTTT. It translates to CSVGIWAEAFF.

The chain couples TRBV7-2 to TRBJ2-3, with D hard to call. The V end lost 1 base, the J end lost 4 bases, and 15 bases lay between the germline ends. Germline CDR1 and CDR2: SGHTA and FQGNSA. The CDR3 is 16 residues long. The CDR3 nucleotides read TGTGCCAGCAGCTTAGACGCTTACAGCTCAGCAGATACGCAGTATTTT. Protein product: CASSLDAYSSADTQYF.